In its sample, the clone carrying this TCR beta chain was seen many times. The record originates from a study of T cells in Graves' hyperthyroidism and ophthalmopathy. A sample of blood taken at first hyperthyroidism diagnosis preceded any ophthalmopathy symptoms. Roughly 10 ml of fresh peripheral blood supplied the PBMCs. This CDR3 is 17 amino acids long. Trimming shortened V by 4 bases and J by 0 bases, and 21 bases separated the two germline ends. Germline values: CDR1 SQVTM, CDR2 ANQGSEA. Researchers amplified the TCR beta CDR3 regions from RNA transcripts. HTBI primers were used for first-round RT-PCR of the TCR CDR3. Each CDR3 protein gets one entry after TCRdb re-called the multiplex PCR reads with MiXCR. The sample carries some 270,000 distinct CDR3 sequences, about an eighth recorded once.

The chain joins TRBV29-1 to TRBJ1-1, with D possibly being TRBD1 (6 bases). The sequenced sample was blood. The origin of this receptor is a woman younger than 45 with Graves' hyperthyroidism that later progressed to Graves' ophthalmopathy. DNA of the CDR3: TGCAGCGTTGTTATGTTGTCGCAGGGGACCATGAACACTGAAGCTTTCTTT. It encodes CSVVMLSQGTMNTEAFF.